Detailed here is one TCR beta chain. These data originate in a study of T cell responses to AZD1222 COVID-19 vaccine. Sequenced by immunoSEQ multiplex PCR; TCRdb stores in-frame clones only, minus some. The sample shows about 130,000 clones, roughly nine tenths of them seen only once. In germline, CDR1 is MDHEN, CDR2 SYDVKM. This CDR3 spans 13 amino acids. Trimming took 6 bases from V and 8 from J; bases not matched to a gene: 6. This clonotype was sampled from an adult in good health. This rearrangement joins TRBV28 to TRBJ1-4; TRBD1 matches at 7 bases. This sample comprised peripheral blood, obtained on day 0 of AZD1222 vaccination. The CDR3 coding sequence is TGTGCCAGCAGCTCGGGACAGAACGAAAAACTGTTTTTT. Protein product: CASSSGQNEKLFF.